The 17 T cell receptor beta chains in this list originate from one sample, sequenced in a study of patients and donors after allogeneic stem cell transplantation. TCRdb re-analysed the RT-PCR reads in MiXCR, keeping a single row per CDR3 protein. The repertoire consists of some 11,000 distinct CDR3 sequences, with roughly a fifth occurring once and the leading ten covering about 56%. The source material was blood, either unsorted or a sorted T cell fraction (not recorded which). The receptors were gathered from a human donor who was either an allogeneic HSCT recipient or a stem cell or donor lymphocyte infusion donor (not recorded which). It is not recorded whose cells these are; they may come from a transplant donor.

This clonotype was observed a handful of times. The chain employs TRBV5-1 and TRBJ2-2; D ambiguous. V lost 3 bases and J lost 4, with 10 bases in between. There are 14 residues in the CDR3. The V gene's germline CDR1 is SGHRS and CDR2 YFSETQ. The DNA for the CDR3 is TGCGCCAGCAGCTCCCGGGCCGGCACCGGGGAGCTGTTTTTT. It codes for CASSSRAGTGELFF.

The chain recombines TRBV5-1 with TRBJ2-1; 11 bases align to TRBD1. In germline, CDR1 is SGHRS, CDR2 YFSETQ. The CDR3 has 15 residues. V was pared by 4 bases and J by 7 bases, with 7 bases of the junction left unmatched. This CDR3 is CASSPEGTGGNEQFF. The CDR3 nucleotides read TGCGCCAGCAGCCCAGAAGGGACAGGGGGAAATGAGCAGTTCTTC.

The sample holds a few counts of this clonotype. The chain is built from TRBV3-1 and TRBJ1-3, with a possible D match to TRBD1 (5 bases). The CDR3 length is 15 residues. CDR1 is LGHDT and CDR2 is YNNKEL in the germline V gene (reference sequence). With 4 bases removed from V and 0 bases from J, the gap between germline ends came to 10 bases. The CDR3 sequence is CASSRRGPSGNTIYF. The CDR3 DNA sequence: TGTGCCAGCAGCCGGAGGGGCCCCTCTGGAAACACCATATATTTT.

This rearrangement joins TRBV7-9 to TRBJ1-2; D is perhaps TRBD1 (5 bases). V lost 5 bases, J lost 3 bases, and 13 bases lay in between. Germline assignment: CDR1 SEHNR and CDR2 FQNEAQ (reference sequence). The CDR3 length is 14 residues. Here the CDR3 DNA reads TGTGCCAGCAGCCGACCAGACAGAGACTATGGCTACACCTTC. Its translation: CASSRPDRDYGYTF.

The table lists this clonotype with a few counts. The chain combines TRBV20-1 with TRBJ1-5, with D hard to call. The V end lost 2 bases, the J end lost 7 bases, and 9 bases lay between the germline ends. The V gene's germline CDR1 is DFQATT and CDR2 SNEGSKA (reference sequence). The CDR3 has 12 amino acids. Written as DNA, the CDR3 is TGCAGTGCTAGACCAGGCGGGCAGCCCCAGCATTTT. Amino acids: CSARPGGQPQHF.

The rearrangement joins TRBV6-6 to TRBJ1-1; no clear D gene. Trimming stripped 0 bases from V and 0 bases from J, with 8 bases between. Germline CDR1 and CDR2: MNHNY and SVGAGI (reference sequence). This CDR3 contains 15 residues. The CDR3 is CASSYSSALNTEAFF. The CDR3 nucleotides are TGTGCCAGCAGTTACTCCTCAGCTTTGAACACTGAAGCTTTCTTT.

This clonotype was detected only a few times. The genes are TRBV30 and TRBJ1-5; D is ambiguous. Trimming took off 0 bases at V and 5 bases at J, with 8 bases between the two ends. Germline V gives CDR1 GTSNPN, CDR2 SVGIG (reference sequence). This CDR3 contains 13 residues. CDR3: CAWSVRGDQPQHF. In nucleotides, the CDR3 is TGTGCCTGGAGTGTACGCGGGGATCAGCCCCAGCATTTT.

This clonotype was recorded a few times. The chain joins TRBV9 to TRBJ2-3; 7 bases are shared with TRBD1. Germline V CDR1 and CDR2: SGDLS, YYNGEE. Trimming removed 1 base from V and 0 bases from J; junction bases left unmatched: 5. This CDR3 region has 16 residues. The CDR3 DNA follows: TGTGCCAGCAGCGTAAAACAGGGGTCTAGCACAGATACGCAGTATTTT. It specifies CASSVKQGSSTDTQYF.

This clonotype came up a few times. The V call is TRBV7-2, the J call TRBJ2-3; 9 bases are a match to TRBD2. The V segment lost 3 bases and the J segment 4 bases; nucleotides outside the gene matches: 8. This CDR3 has 16 amino acids. Germline V CDR1 and CDR2: SGHTA, FQGNSA. This CDR3 reads CASSLMSGGLSDTQYF. CDR3 coding DNA: TGTGCCAGCAGCTTGATGAGCGGGGGGCTTTCAGATACGCAGTATTTT. Together with reference TRBV7-2 and TRBJ2-3, the CDR3 gives the full variable domain: GAGVSQSPSNKVTEKGKDVELRCDPISGHTALYWYRQSLGQGLEFLIYFQGNSAPDKSGLPSDRFSAERTGGSVSTLTIQRTQQEDSAVYLCASSLMSGGLSDTQYFGPGTRLTVL.

This clonotype has more than one count but fewer than ten. The chain uses TRBV7-9 and TRBJ2-5; no clear D gene. V was cut by 1 base and J by 3 bases, with 9 bases left in between. This CDR3 is built from 14 residues. Germline CDR1 reads SEHNR; CDR2 reads FQNEAQ (reference sequence). In DNA form, the CDR3 reads TGTGCCAGCAGCTTAGGGTGGGCAGAAGAGACCCAGTACTTC. Encoded protein: CASSLGWAEETQYF. The full variable domain, its missing parts supplied by reference TRBV7-9 and TRBJ2-5, is DTGVSQNPRHKITKRGQNVTFRCDPISEHNRLYWYRQTLGQGPEFLTYFQNEAQLEKSRLLSDRFSAERPKGSFSTLEIQRTEQGDSAMYLCASSLGWAEETQYFGPGTRLLVL.

This clonotype was seen a handful of times. V gene TRBV7-2 combines with J gene TRBJ2-5, with a weak D call TRBD1 (5 bases). The CDR3 consists of 15 residues. Germline CDR1 is SGHTA and CDR2 is FQGNSA. Trimming cost V 5 bases and J 3 bases, with 16 bases left between them. DNA of the CDR3: TGTGCCAGCAGCACCAGGGTTTCGACAGAAGAGACCCAGTACTTC. Its translation is CASSTRVSTEETQYF. Combining the CDR3 with reference TRBV7-2 and TRBJ2-5 gives the whole variable domain GAGVSQSPSNKVTEKGKDVELRCDPISGHTALYWYRQSLGQGLEFLIYFQGNSAPDKSGLPSDRFSAERTGGSVSTLTIQRTQQEDSAVYLCASSTRVSTEETQYFGPGTRLLVL.

At least ten counts were recorded for this clonotype. The J gene is TRBJ1-3, the V gene TRBV5-6; D not resolved. V shed 1 base and J shed 4 bases, with 9 bases lying between them. This CDR3 region has 14 residues. The germline CDR1 and CDR2 sequences are SGHDT and YYEEEE. The CDR3 spells CASSLPGLGNTIYF. Here the CDR3 DNA reads TGTGCCAGCAGCTTGCCCGGGCTAGGAAACACCATATATTTT.

The rearrangement uses TRBV3-1 and TRBJ1-2; 8 bases are a match to TRBD1. V lost 1 base to trimming and J lost 4 bases; unmatched junction nucleotides: 11. CDR1 is LGHDT, CDR2 YNNKEL, per germline (reference sequence). The CDR3 has 17 residues. The CDR3 protein is CASSQGDRSNGAYGYTF. The CDR3 DNA sequence: TGTGCCAGCAGCCAAGGGGACAGGTCGAATGGCGCCTATGGCTACACCTTC.

This clonotype appeared many times. This rearrangement joins TRBV19 to TRBJ2-1; TRBD2 matches 8 bases. The germline CDR1 and CDR2 sequences are LNHDA and SQIVND (reference sequence). CDR3 length equals 15 residues. Trimming took 7 bases from V and 6 from J; bases not matched to a gene: 11. The DNA of the CDR3 is TGTGCCAGTACCCGAGGCCGGGGGGGAATCAATGAGCAGTTCTTC. It is translated as CASTRGRGGINEQFF. The whole variable domain, filled in from reference TRBV19 and TRBJ2-1, reads DGGITQSPKYLFRKEGQNVTLSCEQNLNHDAMYWYRQDPGQGLRLIYYSQIVNDFQKGDIAEGYSVSREKKESFPLTVTSAQKNPTAFYLCASTRGRGGINEQFFGPGTRLTVL.

The rearrangement uses TRBV5-1 and TRBJ2-7; D is possibly TRBD2 (6 bases). The CDR3 length is 16 residues. Germline assignment: CDR1 SGHRS and CDR2 YFSETQ. V was clipped by 0 bases and J by 0 bases, with 13 bases between them. The CDR3 loop is CASSLDRGESSYEQYF. The DNA of the CDR3 is TGCGCCAGCAGCTTGGATCGCGGGGAAAGCTCCTACGAGCAGTACTTC.

There are many counts of this clonotype. V is TRBV4-2 and J is TRBJ1-2, with D unresolved. V was clipped by 0 bases and J by 6 bases, with 8 bases between them. Germline lookup yields CDR1 LGHNA and CDR2 YNFKEQ. The CDR3 is 13 residues long. CDR3 in DNA: TGTGCCAGCAGCCAAGAAGACCGCCATGGCTACACCTTC. Translating gives CASSQEDRHGYTF.

In this sample, this clonotype turned up a few times. The gene calls are TRBV20-1 and TRBJ1-3, with TRBD1 as a possible D gene (6 bases). There are 16 residues in the CDR3. Trimming stripped 1 base from V and 3 bases from J, with 16 bases between. Germline V gene sequence: CDR1 DFQATT, CDR2 SNEGSKA (reference sequence). The chain's CDR3 is CSARVIQGGDGNTIYF. DNA for the CDR3: TGCAGTGCTAGAGTAATACAGGGAGGGGATGGAAACACCATATATTTT.